Below are 22 T cell receptor beta chains sequenced from a single sample in a study of CD8+ T cells in alopecia areata. Documented treatment: oral pan-JAK inhibitor, 5-10 mg twice daily. It was cDNA, reverse transcribed from extracted RNA, that served as the sequencing template. Sequenced by immunoSEQ multiplex PCR; TCRdb stores in-frame clones only, minus some. The data contain roughly 200,000 clones, around 56% of them singletons. Sequenced here: CD4+ T cells sorted from blood, sampled at week 4, from a patient treated with tofacitinib. The receptors were gathered from a human donor with alopecia areata.

The chain recombines TRBV18 with TRBJ1-3; possibly TRBD1 for D (5 bases). The germline V gene has CDR1 KGHSH and CDR2 LQKENI. Trimming stripped 1 base from V and 2 bases from J, with 12 bases between. The CDR3 covers 16 residues. The CDR3 here is CASSPQARVTGNTIYF. Written as DNA, the CDR3 is TGTGCCAGCTCACCACAGGCCAGGGTAACTGGAAACACCATATATTTT.

This clone was counted once. The J gene is TRBJ2-7, the V gene TRBV30; 7 nucleotides match TRBD1. V trimming: 2 bases; J trimming: 2 bases; junction bases outside the gene matches: 3. The CDR3 spans 13 residues. CDR1 is GTSNPN, CDR2 SVGIG, per germline (reference sequence). CDR3 region: CAWSTDRAYEQYF. The CDR3 coding sequence is TGTGCCTGGAGTACCGACAGGGCCTACGAGCAGTACTTC.

This sequence joins TRBV30 and TRBJ1-1; D gene uncertain. There are 11 residues in the CDR3. The germline V gene encodes CDR1 GTSNPN and CDR2 SVGIG (reference sequence). Trimming cost V 5 bases and J 0 bases, with 4 bases left between them. The CDR3 region is CAWVMNTEAFF. The CDR3, as DNA: TGTGCCTGGGTAATGAACACTGAAGCTTTCTTT.

The chain couples TRBV5-1 to TRBJ2-7; D remains unclear. The V end lost 4 bases, the J end lost 4 bases, and 15 bases lay between the germline ends. The CDR3 runs to 14 residues. Germline V gene sequence: CDR1 SGHRS, CDR2 YFSETQ. The chain's CDR3 is CASSQSGRSYEQYF. The CDR3 DNA reads as TGCGCCAGCAGCCAATCCGGACGGTCGTACGAGCAGTACTTC.

The rearrangement uses TRBV9 and TRBJ2-5; 8 bases agree with TRBD2. The CDR3 contains 16 residues. V shed 1 base, J shed 5 bases, and the junction held 10 bases outside the gene matches. Germline V lookup: CDR1 SGDLS, CDR2 YYNGEE. The CDR3 here is CASSVREGGPVETQYF. For the CDR3, the DNA is TGTGCCAGCAGCGTACGGGAGGGGGGGCCCGTGGAGACCCAGTACTTC.

CDR3 DNA sequence: TGTGCCAGCAGCCCTACAGAGCCCCTTCAGCCCCAGCATTTT. Translating it yields CASSPTEPLQPQHF. This chain connects TRBV6-5 to TRBJ1-5; no reliable D call. Germline CDR1 MNHEY, CDR2 SVGAGI. This CDR3 contains 14 residues. The ends were cut back, 6 bases at V and 6 bases at J, with 15 bases in the middle.

This clone was seen more than once but under ten times. The chain couples TRBV7-4 to TRBJ2-5; 7 bases fit TRBD2. Germline V gene sequence: CDR1 SGHVT, CDR2 SQSDAQ. The CDR3 consists of 14 residues. V trimming: 5 bases; J trimming: 1 base; junction bases outside the gene matches: 4. CDR3 nucleotides: TGTGCCAGCAGCCGCGGGACTACCCAAGAGACCCAGTACTTC. It specifies CASSRGTTQETQYF. Full variable domain (rest looked up from reference TRBV7-4 and TRBJ2-5): GAGVSQSPRYKVAKRGRDVALRCDSISGHVTLYWYRQTLGQGSEVLTYSQSDAQRDKSGRPSGRFSAERPERSVSTLKIQRTEQGDSAVYLCASSRGTTQETQYFGPGTRLLVL.

This rearrangement joins TRBV29-1 to TRBJ1-2, with a weak D call TRBD1 (5 bases). V gave up 4 bases and J gave up 4 bases, with 19 bases separating them. The CDR3 has 15 residues. Per the germline V gene, CDR1 is SQVTM and CDR2 is ANQGSEA. The CDR3 loop reads CSVGDSMDPSYGYTF. The DNA of the CDR3 is TGCAGCGTTGGGGACTCAATGGACCCTAGCTATGGCTACACCTTC. Using reference TRBV29-1 and TRBJ1-2 for the parts outside the CDR3, the full variable domain is SAVISQKPSRDICQRGTSLTIQCQVDSQVTMMFWYRQQPGQSLTLIATANQGSEATYESGFVIDKFPISRPNLTFSTLTVSNMSPEDSSIYLCSVGDSMDPSYGYTFGSGTRLTVV.

V usage is TRBV7-9 and J usage is TRBJ1-5, with D unclear. Trimming took 6 bases from V and 0 from J, leaving 9 bases between them. CDR1 and CDR2 (germline): SEHNR, FQNEAQ (reference sequence). The CDR3 runs to 14 residues. CDR3 nucleotide sequence: TGTGCCAGCAGTTCGGATTATAGCAATCAGCCCCAGCATTTT. This codes for CASSSDYSNQPQHF.

V usage is TRBV2 and J usage is TRBJ1-2, with unresolved D. The germline V gene encodes CDR1 SNHLY and CDR2 FYNNEI. The CDR3 loop spans 13 amino acids. Trimming stripped 3 bases from V and 3 bases from J, with 8 bases between. The CDR3 DNA follows: TGTGCCAGCAGTGACTCCCCATACTATGGCTACACCTTC. It yields the protein CASSDSPYYGYTF.

This chain joins TRBV30 and TRBJ2-3; the match to TRBD1 covers 9 bases. CDR3 length equals 14 residues. The germline V gene encodes CDR1 GTSNPN and CDR2 SVGIG (reference sequence). The ends lost 0 bases at V and 4 bases at J; junction bases unmatched: 2. The CDR3 sequence: CAWSVQGASDTQYF. In DNA form, the CDR3 reads TGTGCCTGGAGTGTACAGGGGGCGTCAGATACGCAGTATTTT.

This chain connects TRBV6-5 to TRBJ2-3, with 8 bases that match TRBD2. Germline V lookup: CDR1 MNHEY, CDR2 SVGAGI. V lost 7 bases to trimming and J lost 6 bases; unmatched junction nucleotides: 6. The CDR3 totals 13 residues. The CDR3 nucleotides are TGTGCCAGCATGATAGCGGGGTCTGATACGCAGTATTTT. Its protein is CASMIAGSDTQYF.

Worth noting for this clone: Other DNA sequences within the sample encode an identical CDR3. The gene calls are TRBV28 and TRBJ1-2; a weak D match, TRBD1 (5 bases). The length of the CDR3 is 12 residues. Deletions cut 2 bases from V and 4 bases from J, with 5 bases between. Germline V gene sequence: CDR1 MDHEN, CDR2 SYDVKM. DNA of the CDR3: TGTGCCAGCAGTTTAAGGGGCTATGGCTACACCTTC. Protein: CASSLRGYGYTF.

The V and J genes are TRBV7-2 and TRBJ2-3, with D tentatively TRBD1 (5 bases). The CDR3 spans 14 residues. The V gene's germline CDR1 is SGHTA and CDR2 FQGNSA. The V end was cut by 4 bases, the J end by 8 bases, with 16 bases between. CDR3 sequence (DNA): TGTGCCAGCAGCTCCCCCCGTCCTAGGGGTACGCAGTATTTT. Translated, it gives CASSSPRPRGTQYF.

This clone has more than one count but fewer than ten. The sample carries other DNA sequences with the same CDR3. The chain links TRBV29-1 to TRBJ2-3; weak D call: TRBD1 (6 bases). Germline CDR1 is SQVTM and CDR2 is ANQGSEA. With 6 bases removed from V and 1 base from J, the gap between germline ends came to 11 bases. The CDR3 length is 13 residues. The CDR3 DNA sequence: TGCAGCGTCCAGGGGTTCGGCACAGATACGCAGTATTTT. It yields the protein CSVQGFGTDTQYF.

The chain employs TRBV30 and TRBJ1-6; 8 bases are a match to TRBD1. V was pared by 3 bases and J by 0 bases, with 4 bases of the junction left unmatched. Germline V lookup: CDR1 GTSNPN, CDR2 SVGIG (reference sequence). This CDR3 comprises 16 residues. CDR3 amino acids: CAWRQGGSSYNSPLHF. For the CDR3, the DNA is TGTGCCTGGAGACAGGGGGGTAGCTCCTATAATTCACCCCTCCACTTT.

The gene calls are TRBV30 and TRBJ1-2; 7 bases are a match to TRBD1. Germline trimming cut 0 bases from V and 4 bases from J; bases unmatched to any gene: 8. The CDR3 is 15 amino acids. Germline CDR1 is GTSNPN and CDR2 is SVGIG (reference sequence). The CDR3 nucleotides read TGTGCCTGGAGTGTCGACAGGGAGGTGTTCTATGGCTACACCTTC. Translated: CAWSVDREVFYGYTF.

This rearrangement joins TRBV7-2 to TRBJ2-3, with 13 bases matching TRBD2. Germline V gene data show CDR1 as SGHTA and CDR2 as FQGNSA. V trimming: 4 bases; J trimming: 6 bases; junction bases outside the gene matches: 4. The CDR3 is 15 residues long. The DNA for the CDR3 is TGTGCCAGCAGCTCCCAGACTAGCGGGAGGGATACGCAGTATTTT. Its protein is CASSSQTSGRDTQYF.

This clone has just a few counts. The chain links TRBV7-2 to TRBJ2-3; D remains unclear. The CDR3 is 13 amino acids. The germline V and J ends were trimmed by 5 bases and 4 bases, with 10 bases remaining between them. Germline assignment: CDR1 SGHTA and CDR2 FQGNSA. CDR3 sequence (DNA): TGTGCCAGCAGCCCCTTCCCGCCAGATACGCAGTATTTT. As protein: CASSPFPPDTQYF.

This clone was counted between two and nine times. The V call is TRBV7-2, the J call TRBJ2-6, with D possibly matching TRBD1 (5 bases). The length of the CDR3 is 15 residues. With 7 bases removed from V and 2 bases from J, the gap between germline ends came to 12 bases. CDR1 SGHTA and CDR2 FQGNSA come from the germline V gene. CDR3 DNA: TGTGCCAGCACCCCGAGACAGACTGGGGCCAACGTCCTGACTTTC. It specifies CASTPRQTGANVLTF.

This sequence joins TRBV30 and TRBJ1-2, with D possibly TRBD1 on 6 matching bases. Trimming took off 1 base at V and 4 bases at J, with 10 bases between the two ends. The germline V gene encodes CDR1 GTSNPN and CDR2 SVGIG (reference sequence). CDR3 length: 13 residues. DNA for the CDR3: TGTGCCTGGAGTGGGGGGCCGACCTATGGCTACACCTTC. It codes for CAWSGGPTYGYTF.

This clone has only one observation. CDR3 DNA: TGTGCCAGCAGCTTAGGCAGGGGAAAGAATGAGCAGTTCTTC. Its protein is CASSLGRGKNEQFF. The chain links TRBV7-9 to TRBJ2-1, with D perhaps TRBD1 (6 bases). V lost 1 base to trimming and J lost 7 bases, with 11 bases between them. This CDR3 spans 14 amino acids. Germline V gives CDR1 SEHNR, CDR2 FQNEAQ (reference sequence).